The TCR beta chain described here comes from a study of cytomegalovirus exposure and HLA in healthy donors. Whole-study context: The 120 validation repertoires and the approximately 700 first-cohort repertoires shared a platform, a later analysis reported. Study-level findings and limits: According to reports, the classifier identified cytomegalovirus status with high specificity and sensitivity. Investigators reported more than 150 TCR beta chains as tied to cytomegalovirus. Many donors shared some public TCRs, even though most TCR sequences were rare.

As for this clone: Antigen specificity is unknown.

CDR3 size: 13 residues. Germline V gene lookup returns CDR1 SEHNR and CDR2 FQNEAQ (reference sequence). The germline V and J ends were trimmed by 1 base and 4 bases, with 7 bases remaining between them. Clones were read by immunoSEQ multiplex PCR, and TCRdb kept only the in-frame ones, dropping some. The profile covers 150,000 to 200,000 clones, with more than 75% appearing a single time and roughly 1.5% taken by the ten largest. V usage is TRBV7-9 and J usage is TRBJ1-2; D unclear. The sequenced material came from PBMCs. The TCR originated in a woman in her late teens or twenties in good health and CMV-seronegative. The CDR3 here is CASSLDSIYGYTF. The CDR3, as DNA: TGTGCCAGCAGCTTAGACAGCATCTATGGCTACACCTTC.